This T cell receptor beta chain was found in a study of cytomegalovirus exposure and HLA in healthy donors (dated by TCRdb to the late 2010s). For context, the study as a whole: An earlier analysis of around 600 of the donors reported approximately 270 Gb of sequence data and some 120 million unique TCR beta sequences from some 180 million T cells. About 310 gigabases of sequencing data and approximately 85 million unique TCR sequences were included in an early release covering around 600 HLA-typed donors. The genetic ancestry cluster associated with self-reported Caucasian donors included roughly 84% of the approximately 410 genotyped donors. The study was designed to test whether signatures of past pathogen exposure could be identified by cataloging public T cell receptors. The study used immunosequencing to profile the T cell repertoires of more than 650 subjects and linked those repertoires to cytomegalovirus serostatus. In addition to the first cohort of approximately 650 subjects, a separate validation cohort of about 120 different subjects was used. To predict cytomegalovirus infection status, the study brought together high-throughput TCR immunosequencing, statistical association of individual TCRs with disease status, and machine learning. In a later analysis, previously published TCR beta repertoires from about 640 donors were re-analyzed and high-resolution HLA genotyping was added so that TCR occurrence patterns could be studied. Rather than drawing on any new phenotypic data, the later analysis identified candidate immune exposures from TCR beta sequences and the way those sequences occurred across donors. An earlier analysis of around 580 of the donors used high-throughput TCR beta sequencing to judge whether each TCR beta V gene segment behaved as functional or pseudogenic. Alongside the repertoire data, information on donor age, sex, ethnicity and CMV serostatus was compiled. A later genetic analysis used genome-wide SNP genotypes for about 60% of the roughly 700 donors, treating that subset as a discovery cohort. Every discovery cohort repertoire had been produced on one sequencing platform. Class I and class II HLA loci were covered by the typing at four-digit resolution. Typing coverage varied by locus: about 620-630 donors for A, B, C, DRB1 and DQB1; 522 for DQA1; more than 600 for DPA1; about 450 for DPB1. Five DR-DQ haplotypes were handled as single units for association and clustering because linkage in the cohort was strong. Across 300 to 400 genotyped donors of the cohort, an average of about 240,000 unique TCR beta nucleotide sequences per donor were sequenced, and 15% to 20% of those sequences were non-productive. The full study reports these points: In a later analysis, the rate of TCR association differed among HLA loci, with DRB1 alleles having the most associated TCRs and HLA-C alleles having the fewest. Most CMV-associated TCR beta chains appeared to be HLA-restricted in a later analysis, and the HLA associations seemed to be driven largely by CMV exposure. Some IMGT-functional V segments, including TRBV6-2 and TRBV6-3, could not be distinguished by the 87-base-pair reads and were therefore excluded. Roughly uniform sequencing depth across donors was assumed in presence/absence analyses, although this assumption may not hold. According to a later genetic analysis, donors in an Asian-associated ancestry cluster had fewer N-insertions in productive TCRs than the approximately 700-donor mean. In vitro tests confirmed that a few of the cytomegalovirus-associated TCR beta chains recognize cytomegalovirus antigens. Across donors, most TCR sequences were observed very rarely, whereas some public TCRs were present in many individuals. A later analysis reported that several top co-occurrence clusters appeared linked to parvovirus B19, influenza, CMV and Epstein-Barr virus. This cohort had only TCR beta chains sequenced, and the lack of alpha or paired-chain data limited which features could be detected. Cytomegalovirus status was reported to be diagnosed by the classifier with high specificity and sensitivity in both the original and validation cohorts. In an earlier analysis of around 600 of the donors, most TCR beta V segments were observed in productive rearrangements about 87% or about 30% of the time, broadly matching IMGT annotations. In a later genetic analysis, a missense DCLRE1C variant was associated with V-gene and J-gene trimming of TCR beta chains, and the association was replicated in an independent cohort. Because counts were too low, about 15 rarely observed V segments, including chromosome 9 orphons, were left out of the earlier analysis of a few hundred of the donors. A total of 150 to 200 TCR beta chains were listed by the study as associated with cytomegalovirus. The authors suggested that the approach could potentially be generalized to other disease states and immunological phenotypes. A further reported finding was that TCR beta sequences accurately predicted the HLA-A and HLA-B alleles for most subjects in the first cohort. In a later analysis, HLA-associated TCR beta chains showed more clonal expansion and lower generation probabilities than non-associated chains that were equally common. Because some donors lacked HLA typing at each locus, the association tests relied only on the typed subset. When HLA alleles, especially DR and DQ, strongly co-occurred, TCR associations were difficult to assign to individual alleles. A group of highly shared sequence variants was considered likely to be a technical artifact of the sequencing pipeline. In a later analysis, 16,951 TCR beta sequences were associated with specific HLA alleles at a false discovery rate of 0.05. For the cohort, immune exposure information was limited to CMV serostatus. Linkage disequilibrium might explain the correlated functional status among segregating V segments, but an unknown experimental factor could not be ruled out.

The germline ends are 9 bases apart after V is trimmed by 0 bases and J by 2 bases. The CDR3 starts with the cysteine, ends with the phenylalanine, and has 15 residues. Here the CDR3 DNA is all that survives: 45 bases in frame from base 1. CDR1 and CDR2, per the germline V gene, are SGHDN and FVKESK. Library generation was performed with the immunoSEQ multiplex PCR assay. A mixture of 60 forward primers for TCR Vbeta segments and 13 reverse primers for TCR Jbeta segments was used in the multiplex PCR. The CDR3 region of rearranged TCR beta genes was amplified from genomic DNA by a multiplex PCR assay. The Illumina HiSeq System was used to sequence the amplified TCR beta libraries as 87-base-pair reads. From the authors' description of their analysis: Across the roughly 700 repertoires, a later analysis counted approximately 75 million unique TCR beta chains, 8.5 million to 12 million of which were shared by at least two donors. Raw reads were error-corrected and collapsed into unique sequences by a nearest-neighbor algorithm in which closely related sequences were merged to remove PCR and sequencing errors. CDR3 sequences were aligned to IMGT reference sequences to assign V, D and J gene segments. For a sequence to be retained, a match of at least six nucleotides was required to both a V gene segment and a J gene segment. A rearrangement counted as productive if the CDR3 had no stop codons and remained in frame with V and J, and every other rearrangement counted as non-productive. CDR3 was defined according to IMGT convention as the region running from the second conserved V-encoded cysteine to the conserved J-encoded phenylalanine. Sequences without an unambiguous match to a single V gene segment were excluded from the earlier analysis of several hundred of the donors. An earlier analysis of 587 of the donors called V segments functional above 56.7% productive rearrangements and segregating when the between-donor standard deviation exceeded 5%. A statistical classification framework was developed to diagnose cytomegalovirus status using the catalog of TCR beta chain sequences. A later analysis assigned V and J genes by comparing TCR nucleotide sequences with IMGT/GENE-DB human TR gene sequences. In a later analysis, CDR3 sequences and most-parsimonious VDJ recombination scenarios were assigned using the TCRdist pipeline. In a later analysis, each TCR beta chain was defined by its CDR3 amino acid sequence together with its V-gene family, and reads lacking a unique V-gene family were excluded. In a later analysis, several hundred highly shared, low-generation-probability nucleotide sequences were removed to address suspected cross-contamination and a sequencing artifact. For each public chain, a later analysis derived a clonal expansion index from normalized ranks of inferred template counts within each repertoire. Generation probabilities in a later analysis came from a VDJ recombination model fitted to out-of-frame rearrangements, and those results were checked against IGoR. In a later analysis, hypergeometric tests were used to score TCR-TCR, TCR-HLA and TCR-CMV co-occurrence, with a repertoire-size bias correction applied to TCR pairs. In a later analysis, false discovery rates were estimated by permuting HLA or CMV assignments 20 times. In a later analysis, co-occurring TCRs were grouped using DBSCAN, with TCRdist sequence similarity added in when clustering inside HLA-allele-positive subsets. Repertoires with fewer than 30,000 or more than 120,000 public chains, plus five repertoires with anomalous nucleotide sharing, were excluded from co-occurrence clustering. Entries here come from immuneACCESS through TCRdb and include only in-frame sequences with V and J called. Some clones fail to appear in such tables; in the studies checked, an unresolved V gene covers under half of the shortfall, and the cause of the remainder is unknown. That table is the source of V, J and clone size, and D and trimming were worked out from the DNA. The sample includes roughly 100,000 clones, with 75% to 85% observed a single time. The ten biggest clones cover approximately 2% of the sample.

The cohort was made up of about 610 healthy bone marrow donors. At the time of sampling, all cohort members were nominally healthy, though unrecorded immune exposures were likely present. The donor tested CMV seronegative and was one of the 352 seronegative cohort members. A peripheral blood sample was collected from each donor, and TCR beta sequencing was performed on peripheral blood mononuclear cells. Genomic DNA extraction from the blood cell samples was performed with the Qiagen DNeasy Blood Extraction Kit. On this clone: This receptor's antigen is unknown. No clone much larger than this one lies a single base away; base qualities are absent.

Here the chain combines TRBV14 and TRBJ2-3, with the identity of the D gene unclear. The specimen sequenced was PBMCs. This receptor was identified in a man aged 30 to 39 in good health and CMV-seronegative. CDR3 region: CASSQDNILTDTQYF. The nucleotides are TGTGCCAGCAGCCAAGATAACATTCTCACAGATACGCAGTATTTT.